The 17 T cell receptor beta chains in this list originate from one sample, sequenced in a study of tumor-infiltrating lymphocytes in primary liver carcinoma. Each 20-30 mg portion of unsorted bulk tissue served as the source for co-extraction of RNA and DNA. The authors made TCR beta cDNA from around 500 ng total RNA with a constant-region primer. Slightly modified ARM-PCR with three nested multiplex PCR rounds yielded TCR beta libraries. Investigators reported that the first two PCR rounds, at 10 to 11 cycles each, used TRBV1-TRBV30 forward primers with a C-beta reverse primer. TCRdb fed the multiplex PCR reads into MiXCR, producing one record per CDR3 protein. The sample shows tens of thousands of distinct CDR3 sequences, 60% to 80% of them seen only once. Sequenced: liver tumor tissue from sampling region 4. Subset here: tumor region T4, right-lateral pole. The receptors stem from a woman aged 30 to 39 with primary liver carcinoma and hepatitis B virus infection.

On this clonotype itself: At one of its ends the junction is not consistent with the germline gene, which may arise from a read error. The chain links TRBV4-3 to TRBJ2-6; TRBD1 or TRBD2 may be the D gene (5 bases each). This CDR3 region has 19 residues. Germline CDR1 is LGHNA and CDR2 is YSLEER. For the CDR3, the DNA is TGCGCCAGCAGCCAAGAGAGTAGCGAGATAGGCCCTGGGGCCGACGTCTTGACTTTC. This encodes CASSQESSEIGPGADVLTF.

On this clonotype itself: At one boundary the junction diverges from the germline segment, which might be a read error. The chain combines TRBV4-3 with TRBJ1-2; D may be TRBD1 (5 bases). Germline V lookup: CDR1 LGHNA, CDR2 YSLEER. The CDR3 is 15 residues long. CDR3 sequence reads: CASSQDWGGMNGYTF. CDR3 in DNA: TGCGCTAGCAGCCAAGATTGGGGCGGGATGAATGGCTACACCTTC.

This clonotype was found once. This chain uses TRBV10-3 with TRBJ2-1; no firm D call. Trimming stripped 5 bases from V and 8 bases from J, with 16 bases between. Germline V lookup: CDR1 ENHRY, CDR2 SYGVKD. There are 14 residues in the CDR3. The CDR3 loop is CAISLTSTRDEQFF. For the CDR3, the DNA is TGTGCCATCAGTCTTACGTCGACCCGGGATGAGCAGTTCTTC.

About this clonotype: Relative to the germline gene, one junction end is altered; a read error may explain this. This chain connects TRBV6-1 to TRBJ2-4, with D perhaps matching TRBD2 (6 bases). CDR1 MNHNS and CDR2 SASEGT come from the germline V gene. The CDR3 runs 17 residues. CDR3 DNA: TGTGCCACTCGTGGGCGGAGGGTCCTTGTAGCCATAAACATTCAGTACTTC. Protein: CATRGRRVLVAINIQYF.

On this clonotype: The germline gene is not matched at one end of the junction; a read error may be the cause. The V and J genes are TRBV5-1 and TRBJ2-1, with D perhaps matching TRBD1 or TRBD2 (5 bases each). The CDR3 is made up of 16 amino acids. Per the germline V gene, CDR1 is SGHRS and CDR2 is YFSETQ. The CDR3 sequence: CAGSPRGISSYNEQLF. CDR3 in DNA: TGCGCCGGCAGCCCTCGGGGCATCAGCTCCTACAATGAGCAGCTCTTC.

CDR3 sequence reads: CAWGSDRFTEAFF. The CDR3 DNA follows: TGTGCCTGGGGCTCGGACAGATTCACCGAAGCTTTCTTT. The rearrangement joins TRBV30 to TRBJ1-1; D may be TRBD1 (6 bases). Per the germline V gene, CDR1 is GTSNPN and CDR2 is SVGIG (reference sequence). This CDR3 has 13 residues. V was cut by 5 bases and J by 8 bases, with 18 bases left in between.

As for this clonotype: The junction shows a germline mismatch at one end, possibly a read error. This sequence joins TRBV11-2 and TRBJ2-1, with 7 bases identical to TRBD1. The CDR3 has 15 amino acids. The germline V gene has CDR1 SGHAT and CDR2 FQNNGV. This chain's CDR3 is CASNYIGQDENEQSF. The CDR3 DNA reads TGTGCCAGCAACTATATAGGACAGGACGAAAATGAGCAGTCCTTC.

Of note for this clonotype: A junction boundary mismatches the germline segment, possibly from a read error. The V gene is TRBV7-9, the J gene TRBJ1-2; no clear D gene. This CDR3 comprises 14 residues. In germline, CDR1 is SEHNR, CDR2 FQNEAQ (reference sequence). The CDR3 loop reads CASSPSGYNYGYIF. Here the CDR3 DNA reads TGTGCCAGCAGCCCATCAGGCTACAACTATGGTTACATCTTC. Full variable domain (missing parts from reference TRBV7-9 and TRBJ1-2): DTGVSQNPRHKITKRGQNVTFRCDPISEHNRLYWYRQTLGQGPEFLTYFQNEAQLEKSRLLSDRFSAERPKGSFSTLEIQRTEQGDSAMYLCASSPSGYNYGYIFGSGTRLTVV.

Worth noting for this clonotype: A clone one base away is much larger, so this may be a read error. The chain employs TRBV5-4 and TRBJ2-1; tentatively, D is TRBD2 (6 bases). The germline CDR1 and CDR2 sequences are SGHNT and YYREEE (reference sequence). The CDR3 sequence is 16 residues long. V shed 3 bases and J shed 7 bases, with 20 bases lying between them. CDR3 coding DNA: TGTGCCAGCAGCTCCCCTAGCGTGAGGAGTCGGAATGAGCAGTTCTTC. Translated: CASSSPSVRSRNEQFF.

In the case of this clonotype: The junction and the germline gene differ at one end; a read error may be behind it. The chain is built from TRBV11-2 and TRBJ1-1, with 11 bases identical to TRBD1. CDR1 is SGHAT, CDR2 FQNNGV, per germline. The CDR3 covers 20 residues. The CDR3 is CARSALDRGRKRWGNTETFF. CDR3 coding DNA: TGTGCCAGGAGCGCTCTGGACAGGGGGCGCAAGAGGTGGGGTAACACTGAAACTTTCTTT.

To note about this clonotype: Possible read error: a much larger clone is one base away. The rearrangement joins TRBV11-2 to TRBJ2-7, with a tentative D call TRBD1 (5 bases). CDR3 size: 13 residues. Germline V gene lookup returns CDR1 SGHAT and CDR2 FQNNGV. CDR3 region: CTRNFAGSYEQYF. The CDR3 DNA sequence: TGTACCAGGAACTTCGCAGGGTCCTACGAGCAGTACTTC.

A word on this clonotype: One junction end disagrees with the germline gene, perhaps due to a read error. The chain combines TRBV11-2 with TRBJ2-3; tentative D call: TRBD2 (5 bases). Germline values: CDR1 SGHAT, CDR2 FQNNGV. The CDR3 covers 16 residues. The CDR3 DNA is TGTGCCAGTAGCCCGAGGGAGACGTCGAGCACAGATGCGCAGTACTTT. This codes for CASSPRETSSTDAQYF. The full variable domain, with the rest looked up from reference TRBV11-2 and TRBJ2-3, is EAGVAQSPRYKIIEKRQSVAFWCNPISGHATLYWYQQILGQGPKLLIQFQNNGVVDDSQLPKDRFSAERLKGVDSTLKIQPAKLEDSAVYLCASSPRETSSTDAQYFGPGTRLTVL.

V is TRBV11-3 and J is TRBJ2-1; no reliable D call. V lost 4 bases, J lost 7 bases, and 17 bases lay in between. The CDR3 has 15 residues. Germline lookup yields CDR1 SGHNT and CDR2 YENEEA. The CDR3 is CASSSWTETNNEQFF. Here the CDR3 DNA reads TGTGCCAGCAGCTCCTGGACGGAGACCAATAATGAGCAGTTCTTC.

Remarks on this clonotype: An end of the junction differs from the germline gene, which may be a read error. The chain has TRBV9 and TRBJ1-1, with TRBD1 as a possible D gene (5 bases). CDR1 is SGDLS, CDR2 YYNGEE, per germline. The CDR3 is made up of 15 amino acids. The CDR3 nucleotides are TGTGCCAGCAGCGTAGCTGATGGGGGAAACGCTGAAACTTTCTTT. This sequence encodes CASSVADGGNAETFF.

The chain carries TRBV30 and TRBJ2-7, with 11 bases fitting TRBD2. This CDR3 spans 11 amino acids. CDR1 is GTSNPN and CDR2 is SVGIG in the germline V gene (reference sequence). The CDR3 loop reads CALRASGRFVV. CDR3 DNA: TGTGCCCTGAGGGCTAGCGGGAGGTTCGTCGTC.

This clonotype was seen many times. The gene calls are TRBV4-2 and TRBJ2-2; 9 bases agree with TRBD2. The germline V gene has CDR1 LGHNA and CDR2 YNFKEQ. V shed 2 bases and J 5 bases; nucleotides not matched to a gene: 9. This CDR3 contains 17 residues. The CDR3 DNA reads as TGTGCCAGCAGCCAACCTCTGAGGACTAGCGAAACCGGGGAGCTGTTTTTT. Its translation: CASSQPLRTSETGELFF.

A remark on this clonotype: A single base separates this from a much larger clone, so it may be a read error. The rearrangement uses TRBV7-2 and TRBJ2-3, with D unresolved. CDR1 and CDR2 (germline): SGHTA, FQGNSA. The CDR3 has 15 residues. V was trimmed by 7 bases and J by 0 bases, leaving 14 bases between them. CDR3: CASTDVWASTDTQYF. In nucleotides, the CDR3 is TGTGCCAGCACCGACGTGTGGGCCAGCACAGATACGCAGTATTTT.